This T cell receptor (beta chain) was captured in a study of type 1 regulatory T cells. Study summary: This in vitro CD4 product, T-allo10, is enriched for Tr1 cells and alloantigen-specific.

This clonotype was seen a few times. Its antigen is undetermined. Trimming at V came to 6 bases and at J to 1 base, leaving 17 bases not matched to a gene. Germline assignment: CDR1 DFQATT and CDR2 SNEGSKA (reference sequence). The CDR3 covers 18 residues. The study, taken as a whole, reports: Compared with non-type 1 regulatory T cells, type 1 regulatory T cells showed a more restricted TCR repertoire.

TCRdb ran MiXCR on the reads and lists one entry per CDR3 protein. The sample consists of roughly 40,000 distinct CDR3 sequences, more than 10% of them appearing once. The source material was cultured non-Tr1 T cells, either the whole culture or a sorted T cell fraction (not recorded which). This TCR came from a human donor in good health. This chain joins TRBV20-1 and TRBJ2-4; TRBD2 agrees at 8 bases. CDR3 bases: TGCAGTGCGGTCACGGGACTAGTGGGATACGGGGCCAAAAACATTCAGTACTTC. It yields the protein CSAVTGLVGYGAKNIQYF.